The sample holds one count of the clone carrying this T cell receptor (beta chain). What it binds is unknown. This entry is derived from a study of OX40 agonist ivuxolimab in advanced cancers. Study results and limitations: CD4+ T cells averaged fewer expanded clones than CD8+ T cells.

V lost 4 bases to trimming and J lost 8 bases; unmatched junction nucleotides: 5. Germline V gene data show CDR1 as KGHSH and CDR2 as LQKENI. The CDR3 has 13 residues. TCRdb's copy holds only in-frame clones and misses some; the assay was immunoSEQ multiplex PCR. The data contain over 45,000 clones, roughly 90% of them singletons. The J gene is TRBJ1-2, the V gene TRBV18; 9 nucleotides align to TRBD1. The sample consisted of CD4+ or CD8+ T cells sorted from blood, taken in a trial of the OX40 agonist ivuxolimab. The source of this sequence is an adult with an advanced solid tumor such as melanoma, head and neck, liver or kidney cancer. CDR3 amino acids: CASSLGTGKGYTF. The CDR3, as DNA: TGTGCCAGCTCACTCGGGACAGGGAAAGGCTACACCTTC.